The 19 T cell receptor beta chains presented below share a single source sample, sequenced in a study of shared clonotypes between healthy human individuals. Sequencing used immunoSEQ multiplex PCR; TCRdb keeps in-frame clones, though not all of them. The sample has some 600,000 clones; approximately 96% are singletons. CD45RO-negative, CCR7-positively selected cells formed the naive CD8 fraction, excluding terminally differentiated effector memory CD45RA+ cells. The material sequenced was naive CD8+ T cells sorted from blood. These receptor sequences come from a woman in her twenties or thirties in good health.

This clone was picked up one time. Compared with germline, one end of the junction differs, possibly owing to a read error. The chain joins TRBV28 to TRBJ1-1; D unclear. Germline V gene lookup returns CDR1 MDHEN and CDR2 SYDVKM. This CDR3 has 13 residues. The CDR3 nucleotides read TGTGCCATCAGTTTATCGGTTTGGACTGAAGCTTTCTTT. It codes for CAISLSVWTEAFF.

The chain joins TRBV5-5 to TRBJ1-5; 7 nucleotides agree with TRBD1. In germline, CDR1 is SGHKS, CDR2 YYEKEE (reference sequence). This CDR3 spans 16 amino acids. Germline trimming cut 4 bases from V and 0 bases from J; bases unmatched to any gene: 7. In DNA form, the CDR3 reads TGTGCCAGCAGCGACGGGACAGATTATAGCAATCAGCCCCAGCATTTT. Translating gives CASSDGTDYSNQPQHF.

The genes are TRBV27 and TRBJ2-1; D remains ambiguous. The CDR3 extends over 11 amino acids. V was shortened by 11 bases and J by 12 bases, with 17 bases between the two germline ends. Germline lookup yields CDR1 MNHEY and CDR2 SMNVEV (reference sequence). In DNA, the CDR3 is TGTGCCTCCATCGTGGGGTTGATGCAGTTCTTC. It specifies CASIVGLMQFF.

Here the CDR3 reads CASSESTLKRNEQFF. CDR3 DNA: TGCGCCAGCAGTGAGTCGACTTTAAAGCGGAATGAGCAGTTCTTC. This chain joins TRBV10-2 and TRBJ2-1; perhaps TRBD2 as D (5 bases). The CDR3 loop spans 15 amino acids. CDR1 is WSHSY, CDR2 SAAADI, per germline. V was shortened by 0 bases and J by 7 bases, with 13 bases between the two germline ends.

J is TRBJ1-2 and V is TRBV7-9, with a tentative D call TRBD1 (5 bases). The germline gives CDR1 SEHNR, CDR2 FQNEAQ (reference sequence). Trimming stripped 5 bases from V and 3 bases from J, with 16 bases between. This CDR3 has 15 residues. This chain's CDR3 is CASSGRSMGHYGYTF. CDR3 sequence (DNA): TGTGCCAGCAGCGGACGTAGTATGGGGCACTATGGCTACACCTTC.

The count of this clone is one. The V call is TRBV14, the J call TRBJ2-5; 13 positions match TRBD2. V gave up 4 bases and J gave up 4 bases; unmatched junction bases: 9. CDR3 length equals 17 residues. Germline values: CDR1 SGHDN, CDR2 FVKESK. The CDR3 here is CASSRPQGLAGVETQYF. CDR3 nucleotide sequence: TGTGCCAGCAGCCGCCCTCAAGGACTAGCGGGAGTAGAGACCCAGTACTTC.

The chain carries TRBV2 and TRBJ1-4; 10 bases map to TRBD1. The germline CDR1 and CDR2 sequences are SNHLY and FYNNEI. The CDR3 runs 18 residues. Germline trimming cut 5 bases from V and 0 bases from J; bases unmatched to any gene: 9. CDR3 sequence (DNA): TGTGCCAGCAGTTCCGGGACAGGGGAAGGTGCAACTAATGAAAAACTGTTTTTT. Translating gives CASSSGTGEGATNEKLFF.

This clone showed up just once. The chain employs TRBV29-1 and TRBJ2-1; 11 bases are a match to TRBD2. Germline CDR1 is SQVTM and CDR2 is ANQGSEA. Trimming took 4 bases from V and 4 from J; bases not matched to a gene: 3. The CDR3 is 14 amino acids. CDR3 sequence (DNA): TGCAGCGTTGCCGGGACTAGCGGATACAATGAGCAGTTCTTC. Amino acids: CSVAGTSGYNEQFF.

For the CDR3, the DNA is TGTGCCAGCAGGGGGACTTCGGCAAAAAACATTCAGTACTTC. Residues: CASRGTSAKNIQYF. V is TRBV2 and J is TRBJ2-4, with D possibly being TRBD2 (6 bases). Trimming took 6 bases from V and 4 from J, leaving 13 bases between them. Per the germline V gene, CDR1 is SNHLY and CDR2 is FYNNEI. CDR3 length: 14 amino acids.

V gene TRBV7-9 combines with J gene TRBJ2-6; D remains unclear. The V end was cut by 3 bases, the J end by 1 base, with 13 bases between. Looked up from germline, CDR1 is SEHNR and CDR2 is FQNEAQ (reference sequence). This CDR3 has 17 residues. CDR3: CASSLGPSSSGANVLTF. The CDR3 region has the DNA TGTGCCAGCAGCTTGGGTCCCTCTAGTTCTGGGGCCAACGTCCTGACTTTC.

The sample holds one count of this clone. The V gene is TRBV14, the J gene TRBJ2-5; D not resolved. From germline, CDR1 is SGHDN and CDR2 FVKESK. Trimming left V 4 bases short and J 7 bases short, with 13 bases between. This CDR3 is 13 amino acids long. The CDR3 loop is CASSRPESGTQYF. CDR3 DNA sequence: TGTGCCAGCAGCCGTCCTGAATCCGGGACCCAGTACTTC.

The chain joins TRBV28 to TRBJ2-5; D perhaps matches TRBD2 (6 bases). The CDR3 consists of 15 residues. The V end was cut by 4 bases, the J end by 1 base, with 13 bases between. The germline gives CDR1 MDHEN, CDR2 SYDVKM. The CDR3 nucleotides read TGTGCCAGCAGTTACGACGGGGGAGTCCAAGAGACCCAGTACTTC. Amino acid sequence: CASSYDGGVQETQYF.

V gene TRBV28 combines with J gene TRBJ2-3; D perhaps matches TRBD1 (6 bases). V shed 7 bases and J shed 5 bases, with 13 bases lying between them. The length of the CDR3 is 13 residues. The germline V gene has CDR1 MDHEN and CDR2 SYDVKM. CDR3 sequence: CASTQGRGDTQYF. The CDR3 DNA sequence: TGTGCCAGCACACAGGGACGTGGAGATACGCAGTATTTT. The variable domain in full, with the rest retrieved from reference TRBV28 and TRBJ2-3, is DVKVTQSSRYLVKRTGEKVFLECVQDMDHENMFWYRQDPGLGLRLIYFSYDVKMKEKGDIPEGYSVSREKKERFSLILESASTNQTSMYLCASTQGRGDTQYFGPGTRLTVL.

CDR3 nucleotide sequence: TGCGCCAGCAGCTTGTCCTTTCGCGGGCCGACGAGACCTGAGAGTCATGGCTACACCTTC. Encoded protein: CASSLSFRGPTRPESHGYTF. This chain uses TRBV5-1 with TRBJ1-2; D remains unclear. Germline V lookup: CDR1 SGHRS, CDR2 YFSETQ. Trimming removed 1 base from V and 6 bases from J, with 31 bases in between. This CDR3 is 20 amino acids long.

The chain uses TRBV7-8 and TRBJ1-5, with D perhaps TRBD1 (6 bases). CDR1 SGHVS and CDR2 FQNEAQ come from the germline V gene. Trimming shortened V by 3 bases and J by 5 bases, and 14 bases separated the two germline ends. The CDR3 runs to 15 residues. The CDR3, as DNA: TGTGCCAGCAGCTTGACCGGGACAAGTTATCAGCCCCAGCATTTT. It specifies CASSLTGTSYQPQHF.

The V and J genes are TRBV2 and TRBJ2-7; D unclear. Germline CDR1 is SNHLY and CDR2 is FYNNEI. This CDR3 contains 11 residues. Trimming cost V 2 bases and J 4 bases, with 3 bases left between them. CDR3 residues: CASSEPYEQYF. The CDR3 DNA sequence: TGTGCCAGCAGTGAACCGTACGAGCAGTACTTC.

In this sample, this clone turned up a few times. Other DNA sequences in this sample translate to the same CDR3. CDR3 nucleotide sequence: TGTGCCAGCAGTTTGGACAGGAACAATGAGCAGTTCTTC. It encodes CASSLDRNNEQFF. The chain has TRBV27 and TRBJ2-1; 7 bases are shared with TRBD1. After removal of 3 bases from V and 5 bases from J, the junction contained 1 base not matched to a gene. Germline V CDR1 and CDR2: MNHEY, SMNVEV (reference sequence). There are 13 residues in the CDR3.

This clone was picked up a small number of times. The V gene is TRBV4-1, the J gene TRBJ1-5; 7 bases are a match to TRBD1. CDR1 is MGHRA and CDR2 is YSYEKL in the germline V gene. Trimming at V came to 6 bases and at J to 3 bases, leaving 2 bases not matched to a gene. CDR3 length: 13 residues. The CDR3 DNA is TGCGCCAGCAGTACAGGGGCCAATCAGCCCCAGCATTTT. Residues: CASSTGANQPQHF.

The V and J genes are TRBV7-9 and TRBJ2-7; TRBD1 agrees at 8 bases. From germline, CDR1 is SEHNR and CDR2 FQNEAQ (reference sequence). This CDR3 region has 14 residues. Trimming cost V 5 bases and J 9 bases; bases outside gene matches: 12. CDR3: CASSHGQGPIGQYF. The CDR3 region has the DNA TGTGCCAGCAGCCACGGACAGGGACCGATTGGGCAGTACTTC.